The T cell receptor (beta chain) described here comes from a study of blood T cell repertoires in COVID-19. Background on the study: Donors in the United States, Italy and Spain gave samples during acute or convalescent COVID-19. T cells, B-cell-depleted T cells, or PBMCs provided the cDNA or gDNA that served as material.

As originally analysed: Reference gene primer amplification in the assay estimated nucleated cell counts. The repertoire was sequenced with immunoSEQ multiplex PCR; TCRdb's copy has only in-frame clones and lacks some. The DNA gave D and trimming, while V, J and clone size come from that table. The sample shows 25,000 to 35,000 clones, 75% to 90% of them seen only once. This CDR3 comprises 17 residues. V was pared by 1 base and J by 4 bases, with 8 bases of the junction left unmatched. The germline CDR1 and CDR2 sequences are LGHNT and FRNRAP. The rearrangement uses TRBV12-5 and TRBJ2-2; TRBD1 aligns across 8 bases. This receptor was identified in a man aged 60 to 69 with active COVID-19. The sequenced sample consisted of peripheral blood. The chain's CDR3 is CASGLAPTGVSTGELFF. CDR3 nucleotides: TGTGCTAGTGGTTTGGCCCCGACAGGGGTGAGCACCGGGGAGCTGTTTTTT.